This record looks at one T cell receptor beta chain sequence and its context. Germline-derived CDR1 and CDR2 are GTSNPN and SVGIG (reference sequence). V was clipped by 5 bases and J by 1 base, with 18 bases between them. This CDR3 is 17 amino acids long. Sequencing used immunoSEQ multiplex PCR; TCRdb keeps in-frame clones, though not all of them. The table has around 460,000 clones, roughly 90% seen once. This entry belongs to a study of blood T cell repertoires in COVID-19. Seattle enrolled patients during active infection and tracked them longitudinally. This rearrangement joins TRBV30 to TRBJ2-6; a weak D match, TRBD2 (5 bases). Source material: peripheral blood. This receptor was obtained from a man between 18 and 29 years old with COVID-19, enrolled during active disease. Here the CDR3 reads CAWGASFSSSGANVLTF. DNA of the CDR3: TGTGCCTGGGGTGCTAGCTTTTCTTCGTCTGGGGCCAACGTCCTGACTTTC.